This entry features one T cell receptor beta chain sequence. CDR3 length: 15 amino acids. V shed 5 bases, J shed 1 base, and the junction held 6 bases outside the gene matches. Germline V gives CDR1 SGHNT, CDR2 YENEEA. The data belong to a study of blood T cell repertoires in COVID-19. About the study: From the United States, Italy and Spain came samples of acute and convalescent COVID-19.

Ages ranged from about 18 to 89 years, with residence in 24 US areas. Profiled with immunoSEQ multiplex PCR; TCRdb holds only in-frame clones, not every one. Among roughly 150,000 clones listed, 65% to 85% were seen once. The sequencing input was PBMCs or T cells enriched from blood (not recorded which). The clonotype comes from a woman aged 40 to 50 with acute COVID-19. This chain uses TRBV11-3 with TRBJ1-2; 8 positions agree with TRBD1. The CDR3 here is CASSKNGQGNYGYTF. The CDR3 nucleotides are TGTGCCAGCAGCAAAAACGGACAGGGTAACTATGGCTACACCTTC. The full variable domain, its missing parts supplied by reference TRBV11-3 and TRBJ1-2, is EAGVVQSPRYKIIEKKQPVAFWCNPISGHNTLYWYLQNLGQGPELLIRYENEEAVDDSQLPKDRFSAERLKGVDSTLKIQPAELGDSAVYLCASSKNGQGNYGYTFGSGTRLTVV.